This passage covers 27 T cell receptor beta chains from one sample sequenced in a study of identical twins. In TCRdb, the 5' RACE reads were re-called with MiXCR into one record per CDR3 protein. In the table there are about 920,000 distinct CDR3 sequences, roughly 12% of which are singletons. This same sample was also taken into another study, of yellow fever vaccine responses in identical twins.

The specimen was PBMCs. The receptors were gathered from a woman between 18 and 30 years old in good health.

The rearrangement links TRBV12-3 or TRBV12-4 to TRBJ1-2; tentatively, D is TRBD1 (6 bases). V was shortened by 2 bases and J by 8 bases, with 12 bases between the two germline ends. The length of the CDR3 is 13 residues. Written as DNA, the CDR3 is TGTGCCAGCAGTTTATCAGGGGTACGGGGCTACACCTTC. This encodes CASSLSGVRGYTF.

This clonotype appeared many times. The junction departs from germline at one end; a sequencing error may be responsible. V gene TRBV5-1 combines with J gene TRBJ1-1, with 7 bases identical to TRBD1. Germline V gives CDR1 SGHRS, CDR2 YFSETQ. There are 13 residues in the CDR3. Here the CDR3 DNA reads TGTGCCAGCAGCGTTACAGGGGTTACTGAAGCTTTCTTT. This gives the protein CASSVTGVTEAFF. The full variable domain, completed using reference TRBV5-1 and TRBJ1-1, is KAGVTQTPRYLIKTRGQQVTLSCSPISGHRSVSWYQQTPGQGLQFLFEYFSETQRNKGNFPGRFSGRQFSNSRSEMNVSTLELGDSALYLCASSVTGVTEAFFGQGTRLTVV.

A few counts support this clonotype. The chain couples TRBV5-1 to TRBJ2-1; 10 bases are shared with TRBD1. Germline V gives CDR1 SGHRS, CDR2 YFSETQ. The CDR3 totals 16 residues. The V gene end was trimmed by 1 base and the J gene end by 7 bases; junction bases not matched to a gene: 8. The CDR3 DNA reads TGCGCCAGCAGCTTGCAATCGGACAGGGGGTGGAATGAGCAGTTCTTC. Encoded protein: CASSLQSDRGWNEQFF.

This clonotype has more than one count but fewer than ten. The DNA for the CDR3 is TGTGCCACCAGTGACCGGATGACCGGGGAGCTGTTTTTT. This gives the protein CATSDRMTGELFF. The chain uses TRBV24-1 and TRBJ2-2; unclear D gene. CDR1 is KGHDR and CDR2 is SFDVKD in the germline V gene. V was trimmed by 4 bases and J by 5 bases, leaving 7 bases between them. The CDR3 has 13 amino acids.

In this sample, this clonotype turned up many times. The chain joins TRBV7-8 to TRBJ2-7; D call uncertain. This CDR3 spans 14 amino acids. The V end was cut by 1 base, the J end by 1 base, with 8 bases between. Per germline, CDR1 SGHVS and CDR2 FQNEAQ. In DNA form, the CDR3 reads TGTGCCAGCAGCTTAGAAGCTGGGTCCTACGAGCAGTACGTC. This encodes CASSLEAGSYEQYV.

Many counts were recorded for this clonotype. This chain connects TRBV12-3 or TRBV12-4 to TRBJ1-5; D not certain. CDR3 size: 13 residues. Trimming shortened V by 2 bases and J by 5 bases, and 7 bases separated the two germline ends. The CDR3 is CASSLNRHQPQHF. As DNA, the CDR3 is TGTGCCAGCAGTTTAAATAGACATCAGCCCCAGCATTTT.

CDR3 region: CASSLSVIGLIQETQYF. CDR3 sequence (DNA): TGTGCCAGCAGCTTGTCTGTTATAGGCCTGATCCAAGAGACCCAGTACTTC. V and J are TRBV5-5 and TRBJ2-5; D is uncertain. In germline, CDR1 is SGHKS, CDR2 YYEKEE (reference sequence). The CDR3 sequence is 17 residues long. V lost 1 base, J lost 1 base, and 17 bases lay in between.

V gene TRBV5-1 combines with J gene TRBJ1-1; D may be TRBD1 (5 bases). The germline gives CDR1 SGHRS, CDR2 YFSETQ. The V and J ends lost 1 base and 5 bases respectively, with 15 bases between them. This CDR3 region has 15 residues. As DNA, the CDR3 is TGCGCCAGCAGCTTGTATTCCCAGGGAGATACTGAAGCTTTCTTT. Encoded protein: CASSLYSQGDTEAFF.

This clonotype has more than one count but fewer than ten. The chain carries TRBV29-1 and TRBJ2-7; no clear D gene. The CDR3 runs to 14 residues. Trimming pared 1 base from V and 2 bases from J, leaving 12 bases between. CDR1 is SQVTM, CDR2 ANQGSEA, per germline. CDR3 nucleotide sequence: TGCAGCGTTGAAGGGGAAATCGGCCCCTACGAGCAGTACTTC. Translation gives CSVEGEIGPYEQYF.

This clonotype was recorded a few times. The CDR3: CASSSAQRQGRNTGELFF. CDR3 bases: TGTGCCAGCAGCAGCGCCCAGCGACAGGGTCGGAACACCGGGGAGCTGTTTTTT. J is TRBJ2-2 and V is TRBV21-1; TRBD1, the table's D call, lacks a check against the DNA. TRBV21-1 is shown as a pseudogene. This CDR3 is built from 18 residues.

In its sample, this clonotype was seen a few times. The gene calls are TRBV5-1 and TRBJ2-1, with D perhaps being TRBD1 or TRBD2 (5 bases each). Trimming cost V 0 bases and J 0 bases, with 13 bases left between them. CDR1 is SGHRS and CDR2 is YFSETQ in the germline V gene. The CDR3 extends over 17 amino acids. CDR3 nucleotide sequence: TGCGCCAGCAGCTTGGAAGGACCAGGGAGCTCCTACAATGAGCAGTTCTTC. Translation: CASSLEGPGSSYNEQFF.

This clonotype was picked up many times. This chain connects TRBV6-1 to TRBJ2-2; D may be TRBD1 or TRBD2 (5 bases each). Deletions cut 6 bases from V and 2 bases from J, with 10 bases between. This CDR3 has 14 residues. Germline lookup yields CDR1 MNHNS and CDR2 SASEGT. This CDR3 is CASSTGRNTGELFF. The DNA for the CDR3 is TGTGCCAGCAGCACGGGACGCAACACCGGGGAGCTGTTTTTT.

This clonotype occurred a few times. The chain links TRBV7-2 to TRBJ2-7; perhaps TRBD2 as D (6 bases). Looked up from germline, CDR1 is SGHTA and CDR2 is FQGNSA. CDR3 length: 15 amino acids. V was clipped by 5 bases and J by 3 bases, with 17 bases between them. CDR3: CASSPRIGGNYEQYF. In DNA form, the CDR3 reads TGTGCCAGCAGCCCTCGTATCGGCGGGAACTACGAGCAGTACTTC.

This clonotype was found a few times. The V gene is TRBV10-3, the J gene TRBJ2-1, with 11 bases fitting TRBD1. J was trimmed by 5 bases and V by 5 bases; bases with no gene match: 5. The germline CDR1 and CDR2 sequences are ENHRY and SYGVKD. There are 15 residues in the CDR3. This CDR3 reads CAISYRDRGNNEQFF. The CDR3 region has the DNA TGTGCCATCAGTTACCGGGACAGGGGGAACAATGAGCAGTTCTTC.

This clonotype was counted only a few times. CDR3 protein: CSVGLLVDEQYF. The CDR3 DNA sequence: TGCAGCGTTGGGCTCTTAGTGGATGAGCAGTACTTC. The chain links TRBV29-1 to TRBJ2-7; D uncertain. The CDR3 extends over 12 amino acids. V lost 4 bases to trimming and J lost 7 bases, with 14 bases between them. CDR1 and CDR2 from the germline V gene are SQVTM and ANQGSEA.

This clonotype was observed at least ten times. This sequence joins TRBV4-1 and TRBJ2-7; 8 nucleotides line up with TRBD1. V lost 2 bases and J lost 5; bases outside the gene matches: 8. Germline-derived CDR1 and CDR2 are MGHRA and YSYEKL. The CDR3 extends over 15 amino acids. The CDR3: CASSQKGTGNNEQYF. The CDR3, as DNA: TGCGCCAGCAGCCAAAAAGGGACAGGCAACAACGAGCAGTACTTC.

This clonotype was observed a handful of times. The J gene is TRBJ2-1, the V gene TRBV27; TRBD2 agrees at 8 bases. Germline V gives CDR1 MNHEY, CDR2 SMNVEV (reference sequence). J lost 6 bases, V lost 5 bases, and 9 bases had no gene match. CDR3 length: 15 amino acids. The CDR3 nucleotides are TGTGCCAGCAGTCTGGGACTAGACGAGTTCAATGAGCAGTTCTTC. The encoded protein is CASSLGLDEFNEQFF.

The V gene is TRBV4-1, the J gene TRBJ2-7; D is unresolved. V was clipped by 1 base and J by 5 bases, with 9 bases between them. Looked up from germline, CDR1 is MGHRA and CDR2 is YSYEKL. CDR3 length equals 13 residues. This chain's CDR3 is CASSQVGVHEQYF. CDR3 coding DNA: TGCGCCAGCAGCCAAGTTGGGGTCCACGAGCAGTACTTC.

The V call is TRBV21-1, the J call TRBJ2-2. TRBV21-1 is recorded as a pseudogene. The CDR3 is made up of 12 amino acids. CDR3 sequence (DNA): TGTGCCAGCAGCAAAGAGGCAGGGGAGCTGTTTTTT. This sequence encodes CASSKEAGELFF.

This chain uses TRBV10-3 with TRBJ2-3, with 9 nucleotides matching TRBD2. Per the germline V gene, CDR1 is ENHRY and CDR2 is SYGVKD. The CDR3 covers 16 residues. Trimming took 10 bases from V and 3 from J; bases not matched to a gene: 14. The CDR3 reads CATWGSGRGGTDTQYF. The CDR3 nucleotides are TGTGCCACCTGGGGTAGCGGGAGAGGAGGGACAGATACGCAGTATTTT.

The J gene is TRBJ2-3, the V gene TRBV20-1; 8 nucleotides agree with TRBD2. V gave up 5 bases and J gave up 3 bases; unmatched junction bases: 10. The CDR3 runs 15 residues. Germline CDR1 reads DFQATT; CDR2 reads SNEGSKA (reference sequence). The CDR3 DNA sequence: TGCAGTGCTCGGGGTGGAGCGGGAGTAACAGATACGCAGTATTTT. Translating it yields CSARGGAGVTDTQYF.

This clonotype was found a few times. This CDR3 is CASSFGLADTQYF. The CDR3 DNA follows: TGTGCCAGCAGTTTCGGGCTAGCTGATACGCAGTATTTT. The rearrangement links TRBV12-3 or TRBV12-4 to TRBJ2-3, with D tentatively TRBD2 (5 bases). Trimming took off 3 bases at V and 6 bases at J, with 10 bases between the two ends. The CDR3 runs 13 residues.

There are a few counts of this clonotype. V gene TRBV20-1 combines with J gene TRBJ2-4; 12 bases align to TRBD2. Losses at the gene ends were 2 bases for V and 0 bases for J; bases not matched to a gene: 5. CDR3 length: 17 residues. CDR1 and CDR2 from the germline V gene are DFQATT and SNEGSKA (reference sequence). The chain's CDR3 is CSARLAGGRGAKNIQYF. CDR3 DNA sequence: TGCAGTGCTAGACTAGCGGGAGGGAGGGGAGCCAAAAACATTCAGTACTTC.

The CDR3 loop is CASSGRGIQGTRNIQYF. The CDR3 region has the DNA TGCGCCAGCAGCGGGCGGGGAATACAGGGTACACGAAACATTCAGTACTTC. The gene calls are TRBV5-1 and TRBJ2-4, with D perhaps TRBD1 or TRBD2 (6 bases each). Between the trimmed V and J ends, which lost 4 bases and 6 bases, there was a span of 23 bases. Germline V gives CDR1 SGHRS, CDR2 YFSETQ. The CDR3 totals 17 residues.

This clonotype has a count of ten or more. The chain recombines TRBV9 with TRBJ2-1; 11 bases align to TRBD2. J lost 4 bases, V lost 4 bases, and 4 bases had no gene match. Germline-derived CDR1 and CDR2 are SGDLS and YYNGEE. The CDR3 runs 15 residues. CDR3 bases: TGTGCCAGCAGCCCGTGGACTAGCGGGTACAATGAGCAGTTCTTC. Protein: CASSPWTSGYNEQFF.

This clonotype showed up just a few times. The rearrangement links TRBV6-5 to TRBJ1-4; weak D call: TRBD1 (6 bases). The CDR3 is 14 residues long. V gave up 4 bases and J gave up 1 base, with 7 bases separating them. In germline, CDR1 is MNHEY, CDR2 SVGAGI. CDR3 bases: TGTGCCAGCAGTTGGACAGAAACTAATGAAAAACTGTTTTTT. This translates into CASSWTETNEKLFF.

The chain uses TRBV19 and TRBJ1-2; D not resolved. CDR3 length: 15 residues. V lost 7 bases and J lost 7, with 22 bases in between. Germline values: CDR1 LNHDA, CDR2 SQIVND (reference sequence). The CDR3 region has the DNA TGTGCCAGTACCGAACCCCTCAGTGGTACGGGTGGCTACACCTTC. Its translation is CASTEPLSGTGGYTF. Complete variable domain (other parts from reference TRBV19 and TRBJ1-2): DGGITQSPKYLFRKEGQNVTLSCEQNLNHDAMYWYRQDPGQGLRLIYYSQIVNDFQKGDIAEGYSVSREKKESFPLTVTSAQKNPTAFYLCASTEPLSGTGGYTFGSGTRLTVV.